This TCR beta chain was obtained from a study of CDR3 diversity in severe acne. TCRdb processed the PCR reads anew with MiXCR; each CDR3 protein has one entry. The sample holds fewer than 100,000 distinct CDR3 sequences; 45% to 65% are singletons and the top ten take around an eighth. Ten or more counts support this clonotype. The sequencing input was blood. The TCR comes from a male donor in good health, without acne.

The CDR3 loop is CASSSLGGGAAYEQYF. CDR3 nucleotide sequence: TGTGCCAGCAGCTCATTAGGAGGGGGCGCAGCATACGAGCAGTACTTC. The V call is TRBV27, the J call TRBJ2-7, with D perhaps matching TRBD1 (7 bases). Trimming shortened V by 6 bases and J by 4 bases, and 22 bases separated the two germline ends. Germline CDR1 and CDR2: MNHEY and SMNVEV (reference sequence). The CDR3 consists of 16 residues.